The 12 T cell receptor beta chains in this list originate from one sample, sequenced in a study of T cells after yellow fever vaccination. TCRdb redid the calling of the 5' RACE reads with MiXCR, one entry per CDR3 protein. The sample holds around 300,000 distinct CDR3 sequences, 4.1% seen once. Sample: PBMCs, taken 5 days after the yellow fever booster vaccination. These receptor sequences come from a man aged 18 to 35 who received the YFV17D yellow fever vaccine.

This clonotype has a count of ten or more. V is TRBV9 and J is TRBJ1-2, with D unresolved. The CDR3 sequence is 12 residues long. Germline V gene lookup returns CDR1 SGDLS and CDR2 YYNGEE. V lost 0 bases to trimming and J lost 8 bases, with 8 bases between them. This CDR3 is CASSVGVGGYTF. CDR3 bases: TGTGCCAGCAGCGTAGGGGTTGGCGGCTACACCTTC. Full variable domain (rest looked up from reference TRBV9 and TRBJ1-2): DSGVTQTPKHLITATGQRVTLRCSPRSGDLSVYWYQQSLDQGLQFLIQYYNGEERAKGNILERFSAQQFPDLHSELNLSSLELGDSALYFCASSVGVGGYTFGSGTRLTVV.

This clonotype appeared a few times. The chain uses TRBV28 and TRBJ1-1; 7 nucleotides line up with TRBD1. CDR1 and CDR2 from the germline V gene are MDHEN and SYDVKM. The CDR3 totals 14 residues. V lost 3 bases and J lost 3; bases outside the gene matches: 4. CDR3 in amino acids: CASSFNRGYTEAFF. The CDR3 nucleotides are TGTGCCAGCAGTTTTAACAGGGGTTACACTGAAGCTTTCTTT. The full variable domain, with the rest looked up from reference TRBV28 and TRBJ1-1, is DVKVTQSSRYLVKRTGEKVFLECVQDMDHENMFWYRQDPGLGLRLIYFSYDVKMKEKGDIPEGYSVSREKKERFSLILESASTNQTSMYLCASSFNRGYTEAFFGQGTRLTVV.

This clonotype showed up many times. The rearrangement joins TRBV4-3 to TRBJ2-4; 7 bases match TRBD1. This CDR3 comprises 14 residues. Per the germline V gene, CDR1 is LGHNA and CDR2 is YSLEER. Trimming at V came to 2 bases and at J to 6 bases, leaving 4 bases not matched to a gene. The DNA for the CDR3 is TGCGCCAGCAGCCAAACCGGGACAGTAAACATTCAGTACTTC. Residues: CASSQTGTVNIQYF.

V gene TRBV7-2 combines with J gene TRBJ2-5, with 10 positions matching TRBD1. V shed 4 bases and J 2 bases; nucleotides not matched to a gene: 7. The CDR3 is 16 residues long. Germline-derived CDR1 and CDR2 are SGHTA and FQGNSA. Written as DNA, the CDR3 is TGTGCCAGCAGCTCCTGGGACAGGGGTAAACAAGAGACCCAGTACTTC. Translating gives CASSSWDRGKQETQYF.

This clonotype was picked up many times. V gene TRBV4-1 combines with J gene TRBJ1-6; D gene ambiguous. CDR3 length equals 12 residues. Germline lookup yields CDR1 MGHRA and CDR2 YSYEKL. V was pared by 4 bases and J by 13 bases, with 11 bases between. CDR3 protein: CASSRPRSPLHF. The DNA of the CDR3 is TGCGCCAGCAGCCGTCCCCGGTCTCCCCTCCACTTT.

In its sample, this clonotype was seen many times. This chain uses TRBV29-1 with TRBJ2-1; the D gene is possibly TRBD1 (5 bases). The V and J ends lost 6 bases and 2 bases respectively, with 20 bases between them. The CDR3 consists of 16 residues. Germline V gene data show CDR1 as SQVTM and CDR2 as ANQGSEA. The CDR3 sequence: CSVALGQGLTYNEQFF. CDR3 DNA: TGCAGCGTAGCCCTGGGGCAGGGTTTGACCTACAATGAGCAGTTCTTC.

This clonotype was seen repeatedly, ten times or more. This sequence joins TRBV11-2 and TRBJ2-1; no firm D call. The V end was cut by 0 bases, the J end by 9 bases, with 9 bases between. The CDR3 contains 13 residues. Germline V gives CDR1 SGHAT, CDR2 FQNNGV. The CDR3 bases are TGTGCCAGCAGCTTAGATCTGTGGCTTGAGCAGTTCTTC. Protein product: CASSLDLWLEQFF.

This clonotype was counted many times. J is TRBJ1-6 and V is TRBV5-1; maybe TRBD1 (6 bases). The germline V gene has CDR1 SGHRS and CDR2 YFSETQ. The V gene lost 4 bases and the J gene lost 8 bases, with 16 bases spanning the gap. CDR3 length: 15 residues. For the CDR3, the DNA is TGCGCCAGCAGCGCCACCACAGGGATTGATTCACCCCTCCACTTT. Its protein product is CASSATTGIDSPLHF.

In this sample, this clonotype turned up a few times. The rearrangement joins TRBV4-2 to TRBJ2-1, with TRBD1 matching 11 bases. The trim removed 4 bases at V and 7 bases at J, leaving 6 bases unmatched. The germline gives CDR1 LGHNA, CDR2 YNFKEQ. The CDR3 runs to 15 residues. The CDR3 spells CASSPGQGATNEQFF. The CDR3 nucleotides read TGTGCCAGCAGCCCCGGACAGGGGGCAACGAATGAGCAGTTCTTC.

There are a few counts of this clonotype. The V gene is TRBV20-1, the J gene TRBJ2-6; TRBD1 matches 7 bases. The CDR3 is 14 residues long. Unmatched junction bases numbered 4, after V lost 6 bases and J lost 2 bases. Germline-derived CDR1 and CDR2 are DFQATT and SNEGSKA (reference sequence). The CDR3 sequence is CSAGQGAGANVLTF. For the CDR3, the DNA is TGCAGTGCGGGGCAGGGGGCTGGGGCCAACGTCCTGACTTTC.

The chain joins TRBV5-1 to TRBJ1-5, with D perhaps matching TRBD1 (6 bases). The CDR3 runs to 15 residues. CDR1 SGHRS and CDR2 YFSETQ come from the germline V gene. V lost 3 bases and J 3 bases, leaving 13 bases between the germline ends. The CDR3 DNA reads TGCGCCAGCAGCTGGGACGGACAGTCCAATCAGCCCCAGCATTTT. It translates to CASSWDGQSNQPQHF.

DNA of the CDR3: TGTGCCAGCAAAGTCGACAGGGAGAACACTGAAGCTTTCTTT. Amino acids: CASKVDRENTEAFF. The chain carries TRBV2 and TRBJ1-1; 7 bases align to TRBD1. There are 14 residues in the CDR3. The J segment lost 1 base and the V segment lost 7 bases, leaving 6 bases of the junction unmatched. Germline V gene lookup returns CDR1 SNHLY and CDR2 FYNNEI. Full variable domain (remainder filled in from reference TRBV2 and TRBJ1-1): EPEVTQTPSHQVTQMGQEVILRCVPISNHLYFYWYRQILGQKVEFLVSFYNNEISEKSEIFDDQFSVERPDGSNFTLKIRSTKLEDSAMYFCASKVDRENTEAFFGQGTRLTVV.